This is a list of T cell receptor beta chains from one sample in a study of blood T cells in healthy people across ages. TCRdb analysed the 5' RACE reads with MiXCR anew, one entry per CDR3 protein. The sample carries about 1.5 million distinct CDR3 sequences, 42% recorded once. The source material was blood. Source of these receptors: a woman aged 18-29 years in good health. The CDR3 runs from the conserved cysteine through the conserved F or W. D genes are given only for firm matches. Not every row has a clone size; where given, it reads once, few, many or a size class.

D,V,J,size,DNA,CDR3
TRBD2,TRBV20-1,TRBJ2-7,many,TGCAGTGCTAGAGGGACTAGGGACTACGAGCAGTACTTC,CSARGTRDYEQYF
-,TRBV6-2/TRBV6-3,TRBJ1-2,many,TGTGCCAGCAGCCAGGGTCATGGCTACACCTTC,CASSQGHGYTF
-,TRBV27,TRBJ2-3,many,TGTGCCAGCAGTTTATCGGTTGAGGGAGCAGATACGCAGTATTTT,CASSLSVEGADTQYF
TRBD1,TRBV4-1,TRBJ1-4,few,TGCGCCAGAAGCCAGGGAACGACAGGGGGGGAAAAACTGTTTTTT,CARSQGTTGGEKLFF
-,TRBV7-2,TRBJ2-2,few,TGTGCCAGCAGCTTCATAAACACCGGGGAGCTGTTTTTT,CASSFINTGELFF
-,TRBV27,TRBJ1-5,few,TGTGCCAGCAGTCCCCAGGACCCGAACTACAATCAGCCCCAGCATTTT,CASSPQDPNYNQPQHF
-,TRBV30,TRBJ2-7,once,TGTGCCTGGGGAGACAACTACAATGAGCAGTACTTC,CAWGDNYNEQYF
TRBD1,TRBV6-2/TRBV6-3,TRBJ2-7,few,TGTGCCAGCAACCGACACCGGGACAGGGGGAACTACGAGCAGTACTTC,CASNRHRDRGNYEQYF
TRBD1,TRBV28,TRBJ2-7,-,TGTGCCAGCATGGGGGGACAGGGCGAGCAGTACTTC,CASMGGQGEQYF
-,TRBV5-1,TRBJ2-1,many,TGCGCCAGCAGCTTGGTGTCCAGCGGACTATACAATGAGCAGTTCTTC,CASSLVSSGLYNEQFF
TRBD2,TRBV20-1,TRBJ2-5,few,TGCAGTGCTATGGAGTGGGGACTAGCAATGGAGACCCAGTACTTC,CSAMEWGLAMETQYF
-,TRBV2,TRBJ1-1,few,TGTGCTGGCAGGCCCACTGAAGCTTTCTTT,CAGRPTEAFF
TRBD2,TRBV4-3,TRBJ2-7,-,TGCGCCAGCAGCCAAGATCGGGGATTGTGGGTAGCGGGGACCTCCTACGAGCAGTACTTC,CASSQDRGLWVAGTSYEQYF
TRBD2,TRBV6-4,TRBJ2-3,-,TGTGCCAGCAGTGACCGCGGGGGGGCCGCAGATACGCAGTATTTT,CASSDRGGAADTQYF
TRBD1,TRBV9,TRBJ2-1,few,TGTGCCAGCAGCGCGGGACAGAACTACAATGAGCAGTTCTTC,CASSAGQNYNEQFF
-,TRBV13,TRBJ2-2,few,TGTGCCAGCAGCTTAGCCTTTCAGGGTGTCACCGGGGAGCTGTTTTTT,CASSLAFQGVTGELFF
-,TRBV12-3/TRBV12-4,TRBJ2-3,few,TGTGCCAGCACAGGGTACAACACAGATACGCAGTATTTT,CASTGYNTDTQYF
-,TRBV7-3,TRBJ1-3,-,TGTGCCAGCAGCCTAGGGGTCTCTGGAAACACCATATATTTT,CASSLGVSGNTIYF
-,TRBV29-1,TRBJ2-1,-,TGCAGCGTTGGACGGGCCTGGGAGAATGAGCAGTTCTTC,CSVGRAWENEQFF
TRBD2,TRBV15,TRBJ2-1,few,TGTGCCACCAACCAAGCGGGGGCCTACTACAATGAGCAGTTCTTC,CATNQAGAYYNEQFF
-,TRBV28,TRBJ2-7,-,TGTGCCAGCAGTGTTAAACCGGGACGGACCTCCTACGAGCAGTACTTC,CASSVKPGRTSYEQYF
-,TRBV29-1,TRBJ2-1,-,TGCAGCGTAGGAGAGACCCAGTTCTTC,CSVGETQFF
-,TRBV4-1,TRBJ1-1,-,TGCGCCAGCAGCCAGTACGGGGCGGCGAACACTGAAGCTTTCTTT,CASSQYGAANTEAFF
-,TRBV2,TRBJ2-1,-,TGTGCCAGCAGGGCAGGGCCGAACTACAATGAGCAGTTCTTC,CASRAGPNYNEQFF
TRBD2,TRBV7-3,TRBJ2-5,-,TGTGCCAGCAGCTTGGTGGGCGGGAGGGACTTAGAGACCCAGTACTTC,CASSLVGGRDLETQYF
TRBD1,TRBV7-2,TRBJ2-3,-,TGTGCCAGCAGCCCTGACAGGACAGGGACAGATACGCAGTATTTT,CASSPDRTGTDTQYF
TRBD1,TRBV12-5,TRBJ2-1,-,TGTGCTAGTGGTCCTGGGACAGGTTACAATGAGCAGTTCTTC,CASGPGTGYNEQFF
TRBD1,TRBV24-1,TRBJ2-7,few,TGTGCCACCAGTTCGACAGGGGCTCTTCCCTACGAGCAGTACTTC,CATSSTGALPYEQYF
-,TRBV2,TRBJ2-7,few,TGTGCCAGCAGAGCTGACAGGTTCGAGCAGTACTTC,CASRADRFEQYF
TRBD1,TRBV27,TRBJ1-2,-,TGTGCCAGCAGTCCCCGGGGACAGGCGTCTAGCTATGGCTACACCTTC,CASSPRGQASSYGYTF
-,TRBV4-3,TRBJ1-2,few,TGCGCCAGCAGCCCCGCAGGCCAGACAAACTATGGCTACACCTTC,CASSPAGQTNYGYTF
TRBD1,TRBV4-1,TRBJ1-5,many,TGCGCCAGCAGCCCAGGACAGGGCGGTCAGCCCCAGCATTTT,CASSPGQGGQPQHF
TRBD1,TRBV30,TRBJ1-2,few,TGTGCCTGGAGTGTAGATGGGACAGGGGTCGGCTACACCTTC,CAWSVDGTGVGYTF